These T cell receptor beta chains were read from a single sample in a study of regulatory dendritic cells for organ transplantation. Sequencing used immunoSEQ multiplex PCR; TCRdb keeps in-frame clones, though not all of them. The sample comprises 28,000 or so clones, about four fifths of which are singletons, and about 0.1% rests with the top ten. The specimen sequenced was naive CD4+ T cells from blood. These receptors all come from a human donor in good health. Both conserved end residues are part of each CDR3. D genes are given only for firm matches. Expanded clones get a size class; other rows say once, few or many, or leave the size out.

clone_size | j_call | v_call | d_call | cdr3_aa | cdr3_nt
. | TRBJ1-2 | TRBV18 | . | CASSPPNRDTNYGYTF | TGTGCCAGCTCACCACCGAACCGGGACACAAACTATGGCTACACCTTC
once | TRBJ1-6 | TRBV7-2 | TRBD1 | CASSPRTGESPLHF | TGTGCCAGCAGCCCTAGGACAGGGGAGTCACCCCTCCACTTT
. | TRBJ2-3 | TRBV7-2 | TRBD2 | CASSQLAGGPATDTQYF | TGTGCCAGCAGCCAACTAGCGGGAGGTCCCGCGACAGATACGCAGTATTTT
few | TRBJ2-7 | TRBV21-1 | . | CASTRGSDPYEQYF | TGTGCCAGCACCCGAGGGAGCGACCCCTACGAGCAGTACTTC
. | TRBJ2-2 | TRBV4-3 | TRBD1 | CASSHGTGTGELFF | TGCGCCAGCAGCCACGGGACAGGTACCGGGGAGCTGTTTTTT
. | TRBJ1-4 | TRBV6-1 | . | CASNQPGGNDGLFF | TGTGCCAGCAACCAACCCGGGGGGAACGATGGACTGTTTTTT
. | TRBJ2-1 | TRBV6-1 | . | CASSPRVLFYNEQFF | TGTGCCAGCAGTCCCAGGGTGCTTTTCTACAATGAGCAGTTCTTC
. | TRBJ1-2 | TRBV19 | . | CASSKEDSLNYGYTF | TGTGCCAGTAGTAAAGAGGACAGCCTTAACTATGGCTACACCTTC
. | TRBJ2-3 | TRBV7-9 | . | CASGPGGPHVDTQYF | TGTGCCAGCGGACCCGGGGGGCCTCACGTAGATACGCAGTATTTT
. | TRBJ2-2 | TRBV7-9 | TRBD2 | CASSPRTSGGFANTGELFF | TGTGCCAGCAGCCCAAGGACTAGCGGGGGGTTCGCGAACACCGGGGAGCTGTTTTTT
. | TRBJ2-7 | TRBV4-1 | . | CASSQGQQGAPSSYEQYF | TGCGCCAGCAGCCAAGGCCAGCAGGGCGCACCTAGCTCCTACGAGCAGTACTTC
. | TRBJ2-7 | TRBV2 | TRBD2 | CASRREGAYEQYF | TGTGCCAGCAGGCGGGAGGGGGCCTACGAGCAGTACTTC
once | TRBJ2-3 | TRBV7-2 | TRBD2 | CASSKWTSGGGDTQYF | TGTGCCAGCAGCAAATGGACTAGCGGGGGAGGGGATACGCAGTATTTT
. | TRBJ2-2 | TRBV7-7 | TRBD1 | CASSPGTGGGELFF | TGTGCTAGCAGCCCCGGGACAGGGGGCGGGGAGCTGTTTTTT
. | TRBJ1-4 | TRBV7-2 | . | CASATGPRGEKLFF | TGTGCCAGCGCCACGGGGCCCAGGGGAGAAAAACTGTTTTTT
. | TRBJ1-2 | TRBV7-9 | TRBD1 | CASIRTGPLHGYTF | TGTGCCAGCATAAGGACAGGGCCCCTCCATGGCTACACCTTC
few | TRBJ1-5 | TRBV4-1 | . | CASSQEGLGSNQPQHF | TGCGCCAGCAGCCAAGAGGGCCTGGGTAGCAATCAGCCCCAGCATTTT
. | TRBJ1-1 | TRBV11-3 | TRBD1 | CASSSRTGSLATEAFF | TGTGCCAGCAGCTCCAGGACAGGGTCTCTCGCCACTGAAGCTTTCTTT